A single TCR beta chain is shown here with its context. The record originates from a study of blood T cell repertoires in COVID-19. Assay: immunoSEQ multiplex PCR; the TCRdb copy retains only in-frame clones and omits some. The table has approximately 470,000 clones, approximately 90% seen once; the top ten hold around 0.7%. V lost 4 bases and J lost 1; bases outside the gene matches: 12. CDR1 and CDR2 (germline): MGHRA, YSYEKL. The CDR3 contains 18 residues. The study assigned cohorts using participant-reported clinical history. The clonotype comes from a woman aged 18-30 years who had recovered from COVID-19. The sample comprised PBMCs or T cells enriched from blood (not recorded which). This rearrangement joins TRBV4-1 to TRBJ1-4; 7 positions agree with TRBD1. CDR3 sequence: CASSPQQGRRRTNEKLFF. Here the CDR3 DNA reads TGCGCCAGCAGCCCCCAACAGGGGCGGAGGAGAACTAATGAAAAACTGTTTTTT.